The 3 T cell receptor beta chains reported below all come from one sample, sequenced in a study of blood T cell repertoires in COVID-19. Using immunoSEQ multiplex PCR, the repertoire was profiled, and TCRdb retains in-frame clones only, with some absent. Among approximately 170,000 clones listed, 88% were seen once. Sequenced: PBMCs or T cells enriched from blood (not recorded which). These receptors all stem from a woman between 18 and 30 years old who had recovered from COVID-19.

This sequence joins TRBV7-2 and TRBJ2-2, with D uncertain. The CDR3 runs 14 residues. V was cut by 3 bases and J by 5 bases, with 10 bases left in between. Per the germline V gene, CDR1 is SGHTA and CDR2 is FQGNSA. In DNA, the CDR3 is TGTGCCAGCAGCTTCGAATCTAGGACCGGGGAGCTGTTTTTT. Protein product: CASSFESRTGELFF.

The chain uses TRBV9 and TRBJ1-3, with TRBD1 identical over 8 bases. This CDR3 comprises 16 residues. Germline V lookup: CDR1 SGDLS, CDR2 YYNGEE. V was clipped by 3 bases and J by 2 bases; unmatched bases: 7. The CDR3 DNA sequence: TGTGCCAGCAGCGATGACAGGGGTTCCCCTGGAAACACCATATATTTT. As protein: CASSDDRGSPGNTIYF.

The chain joins TRBV28 to TRBJ1-2; maybe TRBD1 (5 bases). The CDR3 extends over 15 amino acids. V lost 4 bases and J lost 8, with 20 bases in between. The V gene's germline CDR1 is MDHEN and CDR2 SYDVKM. CDR3 amino acids: CASSSGEGQHRGYTF. CDR3 nucleotides: TGTGCCAGCAGTTCGGGAGAGGGGCAACACCGGGGCTACACCTTC.